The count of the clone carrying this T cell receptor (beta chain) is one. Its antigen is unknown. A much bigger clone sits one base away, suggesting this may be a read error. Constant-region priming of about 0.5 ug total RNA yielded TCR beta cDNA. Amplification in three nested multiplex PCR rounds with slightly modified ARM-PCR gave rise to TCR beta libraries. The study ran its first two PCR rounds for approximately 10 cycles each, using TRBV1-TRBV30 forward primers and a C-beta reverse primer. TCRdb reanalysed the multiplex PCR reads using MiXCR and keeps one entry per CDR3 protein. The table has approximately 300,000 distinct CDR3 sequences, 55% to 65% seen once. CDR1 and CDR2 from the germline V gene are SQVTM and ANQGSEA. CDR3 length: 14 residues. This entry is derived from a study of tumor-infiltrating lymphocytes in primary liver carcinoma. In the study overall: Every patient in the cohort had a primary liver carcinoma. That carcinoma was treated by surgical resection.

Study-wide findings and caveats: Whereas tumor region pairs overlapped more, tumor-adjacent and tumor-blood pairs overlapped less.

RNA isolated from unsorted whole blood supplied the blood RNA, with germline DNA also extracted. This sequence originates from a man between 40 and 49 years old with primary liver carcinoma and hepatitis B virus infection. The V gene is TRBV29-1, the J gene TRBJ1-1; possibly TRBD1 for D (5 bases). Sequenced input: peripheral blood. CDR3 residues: CSAETGTIGTGAFF. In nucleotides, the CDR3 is TGCAGCGCCGAAACGGGGACCATTGGCACTGGAGCTTTCTTT. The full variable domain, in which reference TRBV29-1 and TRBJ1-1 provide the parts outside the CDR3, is SAVISQKPSRDICQRGTSLTIQCQVDSQVTMMFWYRQQPGQSLTLIATANQGSEATYESGFVIDKFPISRPNLTFSTLTVSNMSPEDSSIYLCSAETGTIGTGAFFGQGTRLTVV.